These T cell receptor beta chains were read from a single sample in a study of T cells in Graves' hyperthyroidism and ophthalmopathy. TCRdb analysed the multiplex PCR reads with MiXCR anew, one entry per CDR3 protein. The sample has approximately 400,000 distinct CDR3 sequences; 13% to 15% are singletons. The sample comprised blood. These receptors came from a woman aged 25-40 years with Graves' ophthalmopathy. CDR3s include the opening cysteine and the closing phenylalanine or tryptophan. The order of the fields is CDR3 protein, J gene, D gene, V gene. The D gene is left open where the match is weak.

CDR3: CASQTGGTDTQYF
J: TRBJ2-3
D: TRBD1
V: TRBV19

CDR3: CASSTRQGYNNEQFF
J: TRBJ2-1
D: TRBD1
V: TRBV28

CDR3: CASTPGGGGLYEQYF
J: TRBJ2-7
D: -
V: TRBV5-1

CDR3: CASSLGTHTDTQYF
J: TRBJ2-3
D: -
V: TRBV3-1

CDR3: CASSFEGSNQPQHF
J: TRBJ1-5
D: -
V: TRBV7-9

CDR3: CASSYRSRRAYNSPLHF
J: TRBJ1-6
D: -
V: TRBV6-2/TRBV6-3

CDR3: CASSVGRGGGYNEQFF
J: TRBJ2-1
D: TRBD2
V: TRBV9

CDR3: CASTPAKGQLTGELFF
J: TRBJ2-2
D: -
V: TRBV10-2

CDR3: CASSLLATQTSSYNEQFF
J: TRBJ2-1
D: -
V: TRBV12-3/TRBV12-4

CDR3: CASSLNGGTFTGELFF
J: TRBJ2-2
D: -
V: TRBV7-6

CDR3: CSASHGDTQYF
J: TRBJ2-3
D: -
V: TRBV20-1

CDR3: CASSGGQEKFNYGYTF
J: TRBJ1-2
D: TRBD1
V: TRBV19

CDR3: CASSIGQGPDTQYF
J: TRBJ2-3
D: TRBD1
V: TRBV5-1

CDR3: CASRPDNDYNSPLHF
J: TRBJ1-6
D: -
V: TRBV6-1